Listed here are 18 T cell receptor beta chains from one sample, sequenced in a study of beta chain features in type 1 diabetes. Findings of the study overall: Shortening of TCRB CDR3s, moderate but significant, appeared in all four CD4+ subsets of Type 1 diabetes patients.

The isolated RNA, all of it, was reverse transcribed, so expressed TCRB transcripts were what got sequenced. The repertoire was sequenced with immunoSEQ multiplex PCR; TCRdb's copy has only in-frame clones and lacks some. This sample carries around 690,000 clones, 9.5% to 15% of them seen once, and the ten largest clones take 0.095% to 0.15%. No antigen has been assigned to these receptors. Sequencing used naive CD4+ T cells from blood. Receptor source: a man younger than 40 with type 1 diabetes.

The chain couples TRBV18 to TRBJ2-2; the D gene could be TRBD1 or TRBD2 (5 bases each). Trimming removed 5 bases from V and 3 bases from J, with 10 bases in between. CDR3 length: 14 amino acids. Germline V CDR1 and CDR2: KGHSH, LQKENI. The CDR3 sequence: CASSWGSDTGELFF. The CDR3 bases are TGTGCCAGCTCATGGGGGTCGGACACCGGGGAGCTGTTTTTT.

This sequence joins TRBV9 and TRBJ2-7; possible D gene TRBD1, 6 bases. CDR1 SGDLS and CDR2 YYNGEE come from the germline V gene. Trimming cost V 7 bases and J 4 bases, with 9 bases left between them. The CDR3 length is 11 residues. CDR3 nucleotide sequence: TGTGCCAGCGGAACAGGGTACGAGCAGTACTTC. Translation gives CASGTGYEQYF.

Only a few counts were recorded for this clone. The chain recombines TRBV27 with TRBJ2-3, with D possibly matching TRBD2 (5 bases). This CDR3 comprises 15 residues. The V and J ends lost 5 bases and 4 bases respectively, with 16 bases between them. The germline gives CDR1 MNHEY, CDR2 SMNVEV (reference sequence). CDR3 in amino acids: CASSPGVGFADTQYF. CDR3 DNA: TGTGCCAGCAGTCCCGGGGTGGGTTTCGCAGATACGCAGTATTTT.

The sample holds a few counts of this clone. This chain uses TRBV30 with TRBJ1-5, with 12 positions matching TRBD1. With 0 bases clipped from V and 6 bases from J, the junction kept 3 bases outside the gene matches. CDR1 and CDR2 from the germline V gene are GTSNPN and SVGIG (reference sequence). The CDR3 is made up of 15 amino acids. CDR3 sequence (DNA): TGTGCCTGGAGTGTGGGACAGGGGGCCTCTCAGCCCCAGCATTTT. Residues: CAWSVGQGASQPQHF.

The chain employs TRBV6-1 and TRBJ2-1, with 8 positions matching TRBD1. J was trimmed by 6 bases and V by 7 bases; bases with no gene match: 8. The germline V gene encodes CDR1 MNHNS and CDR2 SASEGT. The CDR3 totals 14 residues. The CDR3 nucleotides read TGTGCCAGCATGCCGAGGACAGGGCCCAATGAGCAGTTCTTC. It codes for CASMPRTGPNEQFF.

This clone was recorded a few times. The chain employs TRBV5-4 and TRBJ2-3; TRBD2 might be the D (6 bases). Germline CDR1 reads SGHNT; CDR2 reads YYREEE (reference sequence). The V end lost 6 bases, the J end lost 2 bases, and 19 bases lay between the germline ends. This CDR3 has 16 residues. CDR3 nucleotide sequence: TGTGCCAGCACCATCCGGGGGACGGTTAACACAGATACGCAGTATTTT. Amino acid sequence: CASTIRGTVNTDTQYF.

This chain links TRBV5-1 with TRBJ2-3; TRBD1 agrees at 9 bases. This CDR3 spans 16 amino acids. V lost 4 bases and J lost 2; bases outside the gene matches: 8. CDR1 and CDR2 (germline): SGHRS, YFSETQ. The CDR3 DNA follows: TGCGCCAGCAGCGTAAACAGGGGGCAACTCACAGATACGCAGTATTTT. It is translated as CASSVNRGQLTDTQYF.

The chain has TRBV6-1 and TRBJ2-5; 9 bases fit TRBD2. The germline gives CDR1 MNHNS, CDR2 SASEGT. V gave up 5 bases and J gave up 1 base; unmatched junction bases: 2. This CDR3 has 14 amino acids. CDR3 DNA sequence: TGTGCCAGCAGTAGACTAGCGGCCCAAGAGACCCAGTACTTC. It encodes CASSRLAAQETQYF.

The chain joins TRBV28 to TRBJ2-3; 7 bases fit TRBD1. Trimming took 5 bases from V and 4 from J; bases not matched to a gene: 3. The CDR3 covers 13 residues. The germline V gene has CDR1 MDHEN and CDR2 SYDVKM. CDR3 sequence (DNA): TGTGCCAGCAGTGCCACAGGGGCAGATACGCAGTATTTT. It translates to CASSATGADTQYF.

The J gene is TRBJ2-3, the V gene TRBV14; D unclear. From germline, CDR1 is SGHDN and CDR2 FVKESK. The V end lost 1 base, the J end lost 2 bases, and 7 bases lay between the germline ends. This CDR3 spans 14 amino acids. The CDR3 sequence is CASSQGWYTDTQYF. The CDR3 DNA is TGTGCCAGCAGCCAAGGCTGGTACACAGATACGCAGTATTTT.

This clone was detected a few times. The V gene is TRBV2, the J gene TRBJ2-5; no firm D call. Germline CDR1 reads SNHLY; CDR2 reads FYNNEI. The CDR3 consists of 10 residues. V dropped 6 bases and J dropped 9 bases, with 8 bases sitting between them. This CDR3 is CASRTGPQYF. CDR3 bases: TGTGCCAGCAGAACTGGTCCCCAGTACTTC.

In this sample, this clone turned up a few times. CDR3 coding DNA: TGTGCCAGCAGTTTAAAGGGGCTAGCTGCAGATACGCAGTATTTT. Translation gives CASSLKGLAADTQYF. V usage is TRBV27 and J usage is TRBJ2-3; D tentatively fits TRBD1 or TRBD2 (5 bases each). Germline CDR1 reads MNHEY; CDR2 reads SMNVEV (reference sequence). The germline V and J ends were trimmed by 2 bases and 4 bases, with 13 bases remaining between them. This CDR3 contains 15 residues.

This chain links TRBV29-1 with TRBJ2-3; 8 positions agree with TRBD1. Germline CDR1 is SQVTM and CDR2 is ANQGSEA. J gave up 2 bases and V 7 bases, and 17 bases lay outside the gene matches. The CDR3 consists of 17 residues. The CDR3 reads CSGRWGTGRRDTDTQYF. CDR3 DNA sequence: TGCAGCGGCCGGTGGGGGACAGGTCGTAGGGACACAGATACGCAGTATTTT.

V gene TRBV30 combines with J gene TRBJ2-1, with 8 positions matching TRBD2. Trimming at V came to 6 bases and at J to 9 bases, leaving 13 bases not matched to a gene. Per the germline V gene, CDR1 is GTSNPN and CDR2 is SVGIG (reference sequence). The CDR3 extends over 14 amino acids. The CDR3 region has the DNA TGTGCCTGCCTACCGACGGGGGGGGCGACTGAGCAGTTCTTC. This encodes CACLPTGGATEQFF.

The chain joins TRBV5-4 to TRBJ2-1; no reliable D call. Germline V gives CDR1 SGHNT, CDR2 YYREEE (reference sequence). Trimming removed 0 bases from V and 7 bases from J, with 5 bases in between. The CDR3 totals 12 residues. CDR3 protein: CASSLVRNEQFF. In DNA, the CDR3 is TGTGCCAGCAGCTTGGTTAGGAATGAGCAGTTCTTC.

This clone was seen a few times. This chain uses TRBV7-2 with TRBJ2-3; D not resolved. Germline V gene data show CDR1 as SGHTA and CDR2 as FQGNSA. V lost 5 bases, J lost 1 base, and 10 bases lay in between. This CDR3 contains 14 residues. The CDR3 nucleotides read TGTGCCAGCAGCCGATTCCAGGGCACAGATACGCAGTATTTT. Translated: CASSRFQGTDTQYF.

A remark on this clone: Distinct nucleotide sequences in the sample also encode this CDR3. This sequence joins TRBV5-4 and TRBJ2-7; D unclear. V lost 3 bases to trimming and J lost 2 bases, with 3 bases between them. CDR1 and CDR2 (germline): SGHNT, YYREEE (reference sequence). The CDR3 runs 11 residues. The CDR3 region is CASSSAYEQYF. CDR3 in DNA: TGTGCCAGCAGCTCGGCCTACGAGCAGTACTTC. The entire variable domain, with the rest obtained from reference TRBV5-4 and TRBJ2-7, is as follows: ETGVTQSPTHLIKTRGQQVTLRCSSQSGHNTVSWYQQALGQGPQFIFQYYREEENGRGNFPPRFSGLQFPNYSSELNVNALELDDSALYLCASSSAYEQYFGPGTRLTVT.

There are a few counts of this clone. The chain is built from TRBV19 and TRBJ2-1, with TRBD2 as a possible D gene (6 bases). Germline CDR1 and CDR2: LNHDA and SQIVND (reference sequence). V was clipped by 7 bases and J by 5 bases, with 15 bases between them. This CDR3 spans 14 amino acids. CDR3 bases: TGTGCCAGTATCGGGAGACAGATCAACAATGAGCAGTTCTTC. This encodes CASIGRQINNEQFF.